Below, 18 T cell receptor beta chains from the same sample are listed, as sequenced in a study of T cells in Graves' hyperthyroidism and ophthalmopathy. RNA transcripts were the template for amplifying TCR beta CDR3 regions. The TCR CDR3 first-round RT-PCR relied on the HTBI primer set. Each CDR3 protein gets one entry after TCRdb re-called the multiplex PCR reads with MiXCR. The data show approximately 380,000 distinct CDR3 sequences, about 19% seen once. Specimen: blood. These receptors came from a woman aged 18 to 35 with Graves' hyperthyroidism.

At least ten counts were recorded for this clonotype. The chain links TRBV15 to TRBJ2-7, with 9 positions matching TRBD1. This CDR3 is built from 15 residues. The germline V gene has CDR1 LNHNV and CDR2 YYDKDF (reference sequence). V lost 3 bases, J lost 1 base, and 4 bases stayed unmatched. The CDR3 here is CATSRSGTGSYEQYF. CDR3 coding DNA: TGTGCCACCAGCAGGTCCGGGACAGGGTCCTACGAGCAGTACTTC.

This clonotype showed up many times. The J gene is TRBJ2-6, the V gene TRBV15, with 8 nucleotides matching TRBD1. V lost 4 bases, J lost 0 bases, and 8 bases stayed unmatched. Germline assignment: CDR1 LNHNV and CDR2 YYDKDF (reference sequence). CDR3 length: 18 amino acids. CDR3 nucleotides: TGTGCCACCAGCAACGGACAGGGCTATAGCTCTGGGGCCAACGTCCTGACTTTC. Protein sequence: CATSNGQGYSSGANVLTF.

This clonotype was found once. The V gene is TRBV28, the J gene TRBJ2-7; perhaps TRBD2 as D (6 bases). Germline CDR1 is MDHEN and CDR2 is SYDVKM. The length of the CDR3 is 14 residues. V lost 1 base to trimming and J lost 6 bases, with 13 bases between them. CDR3 protein: CASSLYGTPLEQYF. In DNA, the CDR3 is TGTGCCAGCAGTTTATACGGGACTCCCCTCGAGCAGTACTTC. The entire variable domain, with the rest obtained from reference TRBV28 and TRBJ2-7, is as follows: DVKVTQSSRYLVKRTGEKVFLECVQDMDHENMFWYRQDPGLGLRLIYFSYDVKMKEKGDIPEGYSVSREKKERFSLILESASTNQTSMYLCASSLYGTPLEQYFGPGTRLTVT.

This clonotype was observed at least ten times. The J gene is TRBJ1-5, the V gene TRBV6-1; D unclear. V lost 2 bases and J lost 5, with 10 bases in between. The V gene's germline CDR1 is MNHNS and CDR2 SASEGT. The CDR3 spans 14 residues. This CDR3 reads CASSEIKDDQPQHF. The CDR3 bases are TGTGCCAGCAGTGAAATTAAGGACGATCAGCCCCAGCATTTT.

This clonotype was seen at least ten times. A much bigger clone sits one base away, suggesting this may be a read error. The chain joins TRBV6-1 to TRBJ1-1; the D is unclear. The germline V gene has CDR1 MNHNS and CDR2 SASEGT. The CDR3 extends over 12 amino acids. V dropped 11 bases and J dropped 2 bases, with 12 bases sitting between them. This chain's CDR3 is CAVRPENTEAFF. Written as DNA, the CDR3 is TGTGCCGTAAGACCTGAAAACACTGAAGCTTTCTTT.

This clonotype was found many times. The J gene is TRBJ1-1, the V gene TRBV4-1; D possibly corresponds to TRBD1 (6 bases). Germline lookup yields CDR1 MGHRA and CDR2 YSYEKL. This CDR3 contains 14 residues. Trimming stripped 4 bases from V and 3 bases from J, with 12 bases between. CDR3 coding DNA: TGCGCCAGCAGCCGCCACAGGGAGGACACTGAAGCTTTCTTT. It translates to CASSRHREDTEAFF.

This clonotype was detected ten times or more. V and J are TRBV30 and TRBJ1-2; TRBD1 might be the D (5 bases). The CDR3 is 12 amino acids. Trimming left V 4 bases short and J 3 bases short, with 9 bases between. Germline V gene data show CDR1 as GTSNPN and CDR2 as SVGIG (reference sequence). The CDR3 spells CAWNGGDYGYTF. In DNA form, the CDR3 reads TGTGCCTGGAATGGGGGGGACTATGGCTACACCTTC.

The table lists this clonotype with many counts. The chain is built from TRBV12-3 or TRBV12-4 and TRBJ1-5; 9 nucleotides align to TRBD1. J gave up 1 base and V 5 bases, and 3 bases lay outside the gene matches. The CDR3 is made up of 15 amino acids. DNA for the CDR3: TGTGCCAGCAGTGGACAGGGGTCGAGCAATCAGCCCCAGCATTTT. Its translation: CASSGQGSSNQPQHF.

This clonotype was recorded many times. The chain has TRBV18 and TRBJ1-2, with 7 nucleotides matching TRBD1. This CDR3 is 15 amino acids long. With V trimmed by 3 bases and J by 0 bases, 4 bases remained unmatched. From germline, CDR1 is KGHSH and CDR2 LQKENI. Here the CDR3 DNA reads TGTGCCAGCTCACCCGCCGGACAGGCTAACTATGGCTACACCTTC. This gives the protein CASSPAGQANYGYTF.

This clonotype has ten or more counts. This chain connects TRBV28 to TRBJ2-5; TRBD2 matches 9 bases. Trimming removed 3 bases from V and 5 bases from J; junction bases left unmatched: 4. The CDR3 spans 14 residues. CDR1 and CDR2 from the germline V gene are MDHEN and SYDVKM. The CDR3 nucleotides read TGTGCCAGCAGTTTCCTAGCGGGGATCGAGACCCAGTACTTC. This sequence encodes CASSFLAGIETQYF.

The table lists this clonotype with many counts. This rearrangement joins TRBV6-2 or TRBV6-3 to TRBJ1-2; 12 bases match TRBD1. Germline values: CDR1 MNHEY, CDR2 SVGEGT. Trimming removed 6 bases from V and 3 bases from J; junction bases left unmatched: 14. The CDR3 has 18 residues. CDR3 DNA sequence: TGTGCCAGCAGACTCATCCGGGACAGGGGGCGATTCGACTATGGCTACACCTTC. Translating gives CASRLIRDRGRFDYGYTF.

This clonotype was observed at least ten times. The genes are TRBV6-1 and TRBJ2-7; a possible D gene is TRBD2 (7 bases). V gave up 2 bases and J gave up 4 bases, with 12 bases separating them. The CDR3 is 14 amino acids. The germline V gene encodes CDR1 MNHNS and CDR2 SASEGT. The CDR3 here is CASSELGGLYEQYF. The CDR3 region has the DNA TGTGCCAGCAGTGAACTGGGGGGGCTGTACGAGCAGTACTTC.

This clonotype was observed at least ten times. The chain carries TRBV28 and TRBJ1-1; the match to TRBD1 covers 8 bases. The ends lost 11 bases at V and 5 bases at J; junction bases unmatched: 7. This CDR3 has 12 amino acids. Germline V gene sequence: CDR1 MDHEN, CDR2 SYDVKM. The CDR3 DNA sequence: TGTGCCGTTACAACAGGGGGAACTGAAGCTTTCTTT. Translation gives CAVTTGGTEAFF.

The chain has TRBV26 and TRBJ1-1. TRBV26 is a known pseudogene. The CDR3 consists of 16 residues. The CDR3 DNA sequence: TGTGTCTGCAGTTCCGGGTGGGTAGACGCGCAACAAGAAGCTTTCTTT. This codes for CVCSSGWVDAQQEAFF.

This clonotype was observed many times. This sequence joins TRBV4-2 and TRBJ2-7; 8 bases line up with TRBD2. Germline loops: CDR1 LGHNA, CDR2 YNFKEQ. V was clipped by 4 bases and J by 6 bases; unmatched bases: 5. CDR3 size: 13 residues. The CDR3: CASSPGLELEQYF. CDR3 DNA sequence: TGTGCCAGCAGCCCGGGACTAGAACTCGAGCAGTACTTC.

This clonotype showed up many times. V usage is TRBV6-5 and J usage is TRBJ2-5, with TRBD2 matching 7 bases. The CDR3 runs to 14 residues. V shed 2 bases, J shed 3 bases, and the junction held 3 bases outside the gene matches. Germline V lookup: CDR1 MNHEY, CDR2 SVGAGI. The CDR3 loop reads CASSYLAAKETQYF. CDR3 sequence (DNA): TGTGCCAGCAGTTACCTAGCGGCTAAAGAGACCCAGTACTTC.

This clonotype was observed many times. V is TRBV9 and J is TRBJ2-5; D is possibly TRBD2 (6 bases). V was cut by 0 bases and J by 1 base, with 13 bases left in between. The germline CDR1 and CDR2 sequences are SGDLS and YYNGEE. The CDR3 contains 16 residues. The CDR3 spells CASSVEGGTFQETQYF. Here the CDR3 DNA reads TGTGCCAGCAGCGTAGAGGGTGGGACTTTCCAAGAGACCCAGTACTTC. The complete variable domain, with remaining parts taken from reference TRBV9 and TRBJ2-5, reads DSGVTQTPKHLITATGQRVTLRCSPRSGDLSVYWYQQSLDQGLQFLIQYYNGEERAKGNILERFSAQQFPDLHSELNLSSLELGDSALYFCASSVEGGTFQETQYFGPGTRLLVL.

This clonotype was found many times. The genes are TRBV19 and TRBJ1-5; TRBD1 matches 7 bases. Trimming cost V 6 bases and J 10 bases; bases outside gene matches: 12. This CDR3 contains 14 residues. Germline CDR1 LNHDA, CDR2 SQIVND (reference sequence). DNA of the CDR3: TGTGCCAGTAGGGGACAGCCCGGGGGGGAACCCCAGCATTTT. Residues: CASRGQPGGEPQHF.